This T cell receptor (beta chain) was sequenced during a study of post-analysis software for immune sequencing data. TCR beta cDNA libraries included unique molecular identifiers. A single record per CDR3 protein comes from TCRdb applying MiXCR to the PCR reads. The sample contains approximately 660,000 distinct CDR3 sequences, 55% to 70% of which appear only once. Whole-study results and caveats: Batch-matched samples strongly co-clustered by F measure. Patients with multiple sclerosis recorded significantly lower normalized Chao1 diversity than controls, the study found. Included in a set of five TRBV segments more frequent in patients than controls were TRBV5-6, TRBV5-1 and TRBV20-1.

Turning to this clonotype: Its antigen is unknown.

V gave up 4 bases and J gave up 7 bases; unmatched junction bases: 10. Germline CDR1 is SGHRS and CDR2 is YFSETQ. This CDR3 region has 14 residues. The chain uses TRBV5-1 and TRBJ2-7, with TRBD2 matching 8 bases. The sequence was collected from a girl aged 2 to 10 with multiple sclerosis. The sample comprised blood. CDR3: CASSPLAGSNEQYF. In DNA form, the CDR3 reads TGCGCCAGCAGCCCGTTAGCGGGAAGCAATGAGCAGTACTTC.